This is a list of T cell receptor beta chains from one sample in a study of Ad26.COV2.S vaccination and SARS-CoV-2 variants. The data were produced by immunoSEQ multiplex PCR, yet TCRdb's version contains in-frame clones alone and is incomplete. This sample has fewer than 500,000 clones, with roughly 91% found just once. The input for sequencing was peripheral blood, taken in a trial of Ad26.COV2.S vaccine versus placebo. Receptor source: a person aged 18-65 years who received the Ad26.COV2.S COVID-19 vaccine or a placebo. CDR3s include the opening cysteine and the closing phenylalanine or tryptophan. The order of the fields is V gene, clone size, J gene, D gene, CDR3 DNA, CDR3 protein. A D gene is named only where the DNA matches it firmly. Clone size is stated in some rows and not others, as once, few, many or a class when expanded.

TRBV6-2/TRBV6-3,NA,TRBJ1-1,NA,TGTGCCAGCAGTTACCCTGGGTGGGGGCCGAACACTGAAGCTTTCTTT,CASSYPGWGPNTEAFF
TRBV7-2,NA,TRBJ2-3,NA,TGTGCCAGCAGACCCAAAGCAGATACGCAGTATTTT,CASRPKADTQYF
TRBV7-2,NA,TRBJ2-1,TRBD2,TGTGCCAGCAGCTCGCCCTCCAGGACTAGCGGGAGCTCCTACAATGAGCAGTTCTTC,CASSSPSRTSGSSYNEQFF
TRBV28,once,TRBJ2-2,NA,TGTGCCAGCAGTTTATTAGGTCCGGCCACCGGGGAGCTGTTTTTT,CASSLLGPATGELFF
TRBV6-2/TRBV6-3,once,TRBJ2-7,NA,TGTGCCAGCAGTTACGGGTTAACCTACGAGCAGTACTTC,CASSYGLTYEQYF
TRBV9,once,TRBJ2-1,NA,TGTGCCAGCAGCGTAGGAGTGGGCGTAGACAATGAGCAGTTCTTC,CASSVGVGVDNEQFF
TRBV19,few,TRBJ2-2,TRBD1,TGTGCCAGTAGTCTTCCCCGGGACAGGGTTCCGCGGGAGAACACCGGGGAGCTGTTTTTT,CASSLPRDRVPRENTGELFF
TRBV4-2,NA,TRBJ1-3,TRBD1,TGTGCCAGCAGCCAAGAGGACAGGGGGAAGGCCACCATATATTTT,CASSQEDRGKATIYF
TRBV15,once,TRBJ2-7,TRBD1,TGTGCCACCAGCAGGGGTGACAGGGAGAACTACGAGCAGTACTTC,CATSRGDRENYEQYF
TRBV3-1/TRBV3-2,once,TRBJ2-7,NA,TGTGCCAGCAGCCAATCGCACGAGCAGTACTTC,CASSQSHEQYF
TRBV10-3,NA,TRBJ1-6,NA,TGTGCCACCAGTGATTCTCATGGGGTGGTGCGCTCCTATAATTCACCCCTCCACTTT,CATSDSHGVVRSYNSPLHF
TRBV2,few,TRBJ1-2,TRBD1,TGTGCCAGCAGGAGACAGGGGACTTATGGCTACACCTTC,CASRRQGTYGYTF
TRBV5-8,NA,TRBJ1-5,NA,TGTGCCAGCAGCTTTTGGACAGTTAGCAATCAGCCCCAGCATTTT,CASSFWTVSNQPQHF
TRBV7-2,NA,TRBJ2-7,TRBD2,TGTGCCAGCAGCCCAACCCGGACTAGCGGGAGGGCCCAGTACTTC,CASSPTRTSGRAQYF
TRBV24-1,once,TRBJ1-5,TRBD1,TGTGCCACCGGGACAGGAGGAAATCAGCCCCAGCATTTT,CATGTGGNQPQHF
TRBV12-5,NA,TRBJ2-1,TRBD2,TGTGCTAGTGGCCCCGGACTAGCGGGAGGGCCGAGGGATGAGCAGTTCTTC,CASGPGLAGGPRDEQFF
TRBV19,NA,TRBJ1-1,TRBD1,TGTGCCAGTTACCGACAGGGGTCTGCGAACACTGAAGCTTTCTTT,CASYRQGSANTEAFF
TRBV24-1,NA,TRBJ2-3,NA,TGTGCCACCACTAGCAGTACTAGCACAGATACGCAGTATTTT,CATTSSTSTDTQYF
TRBV15,NA,TRBJ1-3,NA,TGTGCCACCAGCAGAGTCGGGGGGCCTGGAAACACCATATATTTT,CATSRVGGPGNTIYF
TRBV4-1,NA,TRBJ2-1,TRBD2,TGCGCCAGCAGCCAAGAAGGCGGGGGGACCTACAATGAGCAGTTCTTC,CASSQEGGGTYNEQFF
TRBV28,NA,TRBJ2-2,NA,TGTGCCAGCAGCCTAACCCCCCCCACTAGCTTGGAGCTGTTTTTT,CASSLTPPTSLELFF
TRBV9,NA,TRBJ2-1,NA,TGTGCCAGCAGCGTAGGACACTACAATGAGCAGTTCTTC,CASSVGHYNEQFF
TRBV9,NA,TRBJ2-1,TRBD2,TGTGCCAGCAGCGTAGGGGAGGGGATCCATGAGCAGTTCTTC,CASSVGEGIHEQFF
TRBV6-2/TRBV6-3,NA,TRBJ1-1,TRBD1,TGTGCCAGCAGTAACCCCCGAGGGGGCAAGAACACTGAAGCTTTCTTT,CASSNPRGGKNTEAFF
TRBV28,NA,TRBJ2-1,NA,TGTGCCAGCGTCCCACGTAGCGGTTACAATGAGCAGTTCTTC,CASVPRSGYNEQFF
TRBV5-1,NA,TRBJ2-7,NA,TGCGCCAGCAGCTTGTCCGGGTACTCCTACGAGCAGTACTTC,CASSLSGYSYEQYF
TRBV27,once,TRBJ2-7,NA,TGTGCCAGCGTCCGGGGTAGGGGTCTAGGCTACGAGCAGTACTTC,CASVRGRGLGYEQYF
TRBV11-3,NA,TRBJ2-5,NA,TGTGCCAGCAGCTTGGGTGGGGAGTCCCAAGAGACCCAGTACTTC,CASSLGGESQETQYF
TRBV9,once,TRBJ2-3,NA,TGTGCCAGCAGCGTATGGGGGGCAGGAGATACGCAGTATTTT,CASSVWGAGDTQYF
TRBV2,NA,TRBJ2-7,NA,TGTGCCAGCAGTGAATCACAAACCTACGAGCAGTACTTC,CASSESQTYEQYF
TRBV5-8,NA,TRBJ1-1,NA,TGTGCCAGCAGCCGGTCGGTCCTAGAAGCTTTCTTT,CASSRSVLEAFF
TRBV5-1,NA,TRBJ1-5,TRBD1,TGCGCCAGCAGGACCGGGACAGGGACGAATCAGCCCCAGCATTTT,CASRTGTGTNQPQHF
TRBV27,NA,TRBJ1-2,NA,TGTGCCAGCAGTTTAGGGCACAACTATGGCTACACCTTC,CASSLGHNYGYTF
TRBV14,NA,TRBJ2-7,TRBD1,TGTGCCAGCAGCCCCGAGGACAGGGGCGGCCCCTCCGGCGAGCAGTACTTC,CASSPEDRGGPSGEQYF
TRBV7-2,NA,TRBJ2-5,NA,TGTGCCAGCAGCTTAGCCATTTCTCCAACGCAGACCCAGTACTTC,CASSLAISPTQTQYF
TRBV28,once,TRBJ2-4,NA,TGTGCCAGCAGCCCCGGGGCTCCCGGGAACATTCAGTACTTC,CASSPGAPGNIQYF